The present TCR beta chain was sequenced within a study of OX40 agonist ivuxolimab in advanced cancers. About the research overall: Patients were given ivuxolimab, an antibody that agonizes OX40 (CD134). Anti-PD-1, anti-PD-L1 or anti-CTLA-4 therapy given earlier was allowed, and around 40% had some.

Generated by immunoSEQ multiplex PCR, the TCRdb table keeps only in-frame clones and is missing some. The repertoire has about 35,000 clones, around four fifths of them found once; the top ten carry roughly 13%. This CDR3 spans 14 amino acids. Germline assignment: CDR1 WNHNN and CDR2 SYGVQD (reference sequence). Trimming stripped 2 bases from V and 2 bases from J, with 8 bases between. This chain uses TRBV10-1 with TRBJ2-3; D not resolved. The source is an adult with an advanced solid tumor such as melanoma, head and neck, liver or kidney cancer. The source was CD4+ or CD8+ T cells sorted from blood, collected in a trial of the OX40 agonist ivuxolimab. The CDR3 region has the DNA TGCGCCAGCAGTGAGGGCAGCTTCACAGATACGCAGTATTTT. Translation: CASSEGSFTDTQYF.